Detailed here is one T cell receptor beta chain. The read ends 3 residues shy of where the CDR3 ends; the end is completed using the germline J gene. The CDR3 is made up of 15 amino acids. After removal of 4 bases from V and 7 bases from J, the junction contained 8 bases not matched to a gene. From germline, CDR1 is SGHVS and CDR2 FNYEAQ. The sample is drawn from a study of T cells in women clearing cervical HPV infection. Profiled with immunoSEQ multiplex PCR; TCRdb holds only in-frame clones, not every one. This sample's clone table lists more than 40,000 clones. Source material: blood buffy coat. The chain has TRBV7-6 and TRBJ2-1, with 9 bases that match TRBD2. The sequence was obtained from a woman between 18 and 69 years old with a cervical HPV16 infection that either progressed to CIN3+ or cleared (not recorded which). The DNA read from the CDR3 is TGTGCCAGCAGCTCGCGGGGGGGCCTTTCAAATGAG. As protein: CASSSRGGLSNE. The full CDR3 protein reads CASSSRGGLSNEQFF.